This T cell receptor beta chain was recovered during a study of T cell responses to AZD1222 COVID-19 vaccine. Study conclusions and caveats: Repertoire collection took place solely once the T cell response had peaked.

Profiling relied on immunoSEQ multiplex PCR, and the TCRdb table lists in-frame clones only, not all of them. This table holds some 97,000 clones, 70% to 90% found once. With regard to this clone: Its antigen remains unidentified.

The source was peripheral blood, collected on day 0 of MenACWY control vaccination. The clonotype was recovered from an adult in good health.

The CDR3, as DNA: TGTGCCATCAAGGGACGTTATGAGCAGTTCTTC. The encoded protein is CAIKGRYEQFF. The chain employs TRBV19 and TRBJ2-1, with D tentatively TRBD1 or TRBD2 (5 bases each). This CDR3 is 11 amino acids long. V lost 10 bases to trimming and J lost 8 bases, with 12 bases between them. Looked up from germline, CDR1 is LNHDA and CDR2 is SQIVND (reference sequence).